A single T cell receptor (beta chain) is shown here with its context. Its binding antigen is unknown. No per-base quality is available; no much larger clone lies one base away. This entry is derived from a study of cytomegalovirus exposure and HLA in healthy donors listed by TCRdb under 2017. Study-level background: An earlier analysis of approximately 550 of the donors reported approximately 300 Gb of sequence data and 117 million unique TCR beta sequences from about 200 million T cells. An early release covering about 600 HLA-typed donors comprised about 300 gigabases of sequencing data and 85 million to 100 million unique TCR sequences. Every discovery cohort repertoire had been produced on one sequencing platform. A later genetic analysis took genome-wide SNP genotypes for about 55% of the roughly 700 donors and used that subset as a discovery cohort. The later analysis used no new phenotypic data to find candidate immune exposures, relying instead on TCR beta sequences and their occurrence across donors. Donor age, sex, ethnicity and CMV serostatus were collected together with the repertoire data. A separate validation cohort of about 110 different subjects was used in addition to the roughly 700-subject first cohort. To study patterns of TCR occurrence, a later analysis re-analyzed previously published TCR beta repertoires from several hundred donors and added high-resolution HLA genotyping. The study used immunosequencing to profile the T cell repertoires of several hundred subjects and linked those repertoires to cytomegalovirus serostatus. The study combined high-throughput TCR immunosequencing, statistical association of individual TCRs with disease status, and machine learning to predict cytomegalovirus infection status. Both class I and class II loci were covered by HLA typing, at four-digit resolution. The aim of the study was to test whether cataloging public T cell receptors could identify signatures of past pathogen exposure. Of the approximately 400 genotyped donors, over 70% fell in the genetic ancestry cluster associated with self-reported Caucasian donors. Roughly five DR-DQ haplotypes were handled as single units for association and clustering because linkage in the cohort was strong. Among 300 to 500 genotyped donors of the cohort, an average of around 240,000 unique TCR beta nucleotide sequences was sequenced per donor, of which 15% to 20% were non-productive. Typing coverage differed by locus: A, B, C, DRB1 and DQB1 were typed in roughly 620-630 donors, DQA1 in around 500, DPA1 in over 600, and DPB1 in just under 490. An earlier analysis of some 500 of the donors used high-throughput TCR beta sequencing to judge whether each TCR beta V gene segment behaved as functional or pseudogenic.

On the study overall, not on this receptor specifically: A later analysis reported that several top co-occurrence clusters appeared linked to parvovirus B19, influenza, CMV and Epstein-Barr virus. A later genetic analysis associated a missense DCLRE1C variant with V-gene and J-gene trimming of TCR beta chains, and an independent cohort replicated the association. Strong co-occurrence of HLA alleles, especially DR and DQ, made assigning TCR associations to individual alleles difficult. Because counts were too low, some 17 rarely observed V segments, including chromosome 9 orphons, were excluded from the earlier analysis of some 540 of the donors. Correlated functional status among segregating V segments might reflect linkage disequilibrium, but an unknown experimental factor could not be ruled out. The classifier was reported to diagnose cytomegalovirus status with high specificity and sensitivity in both the original and validation cohorts. Three of the identified cytomegalovirus-associated TCR beta chains were confirmed in vitro to be specific for cytomegalovirus antigens. A group of highly shared sequence variants was considered likely to be a technical artifact of the sequencing pipeline. In a later genetic analysis, fewer N-insertions in productive TCRs were reported among donors in an Asian-associated ancestry cluster than the 666-donor mean. Roughly uniform sequencing depth across donors was assumed in presence/absence analyses, although this assumption may not hold. At a false discovery rate of 0.05, a later analysis linked around 17,000 TCR beta sequences to specific HLA alleles. In an earlier analysis of around 600 of the donors, most TCR beta V segments appeared in productive rearrangements about 87% or about 30% of the time, broadly matching IMGT annotations. In a later analysis, HLA-associated TCR beta chains showed more clonal expansion and lower generation probabilities than non-associated chains that were equally common. Because HLA typing was unavailable for some donors at each locus, only the typed subset was used in association tests. The authors suggested that the approach could potentially be extended to other disease states and immunological phenotypes. For the cohort, immune exposure information was limited to CMV serostatus. In a later analysis, TCR association rates were found to vary across HLA loci, with the most associated TCRs seen for DRB1 alleles and the fewest for HLA-C alleles. A further reported finding was that TCR beta sequences accurately predicted the HLA-A and HLA-B alleles for most subjects in the first cohort. This cohort had only TCR beta chains sequenced, and the lack of alpha or paired-chain data limited which features could be detected. The study gave a list of over 150 TCR beta chains associated with cytomegalovirus. Most TCR sequences were seen in very few donors, while some public TCRs were found in many individuals. Most CMV-associated TCR beta chains appeared to be HLA-restricted in a later analysis, and the HLA associations seemed to be driven largely by CMV exposure.

The cohort consisted of 650 to 850 healthy bone marrow donors. All cohort members were sampled while nominally healthy, although unrecorded immune exposures were likely present. The donor was CMV seronegative and belonged to the group of around 400 seronegative cohort members. A peripheral blood sample was collected from each donor, and TCR beta sequencing was performed on peripheral blood mononuclear cells. The Qiagen DNeasy Blood Extraction Kit was used to extract genomic DNA from the blood cell samples. Library prep was done by the immunoSEQ multiplex PCR assay. A mixture of 60 forward primers for TCR Vbeta segments and 13 reverse primers for TCR Jbeta segments was used in the multiplex PCR. A multiplex PCR assay on genomic DNA amplified the CDR3 region of rearranged TCR beta genes. On the Illumina HiSeq System, the amplified TCR beta libraries were sequenced as 87-base-pair reads. Concerning the study's data processing: In a later analysis, approximately 74 million unique TCR beta chains were counted across the approximately 620 repertoires, and approximately 9.9 million of these chains were shared by at least two donors. A nearest-neighbor algorithm error-corrected the raw reads and collapsed the reads into unique sequences, merging closely related sequences to remove PCR and sequencing errors. CDR3 sequences were aligned to IMGT reference sequences to assign V, D and J gene segments. For a sequence to be retained, a match of at least six nucleotides to both a V gene segment and a J gene segment was required. Rearrangements were called productive when the CDR3 lacked stop codons and stayed in frame with V and J; all others were non-productive. CDR3 was defined by IMGT convention, running from the second conserved V-encoded cysteine to the conserved J-encoded phenylalanine. In an earlier analysis of just under 600 of the donors, sequences lacking an unambiguous match to a single V gene segment were excluded. In an earlier analysis of approximately 500 of the donors, a V segment was called functional when productive rearrangements were above 56.7%, and segregating when the standard deviation between donors exceeded 5%. A statistical classification framework was built for diagnosing cytomegalovirus status from the catalog of TCR beta chain sequences. A later analysis assigned V and J genes by comparing TCR nucleotide sequences with IMGT/GENE-DB human TR gene sequences. A later analysis assigned CDR3 sequences and most-parsimonious VDJ recombination scenarios with the TCRdist pipeline. In a later analysis, each TCR beta chain was defined by its CDR3 amino acid sequence together with its V-gene family, and reads without a unique V-gene family were excluded. In a later analysis, 450 to 600 highly shared, low-generation-probability nucleotide sequences were removed to address suspected cross-contamination and a sequencing artifact. A later analysis calculated a clonal expansion index for each public chain from normalized within-repertoire ranks of inferred template counts. In a later analysis, generation probabilities were computed using a VDJ recombination model fitted to out-of-frame rearrangements, and the results were checked against IGoR. In a later analysis, TCR-TCR, TCR-HLA and TCR-CMV co-occurrence was scored with hypergeometric tests, and a repertoire-size bias correction was applied to TCR pairs. To estimate false discovery rates, a later analysis permuted the HLA or CMV assignments 20 times. In a later analysis, co-occurring TCRs were grouped using DBSCAN, and TCRdist sequence similarity was added for clustering within HLA-allele-positive subsets. Repertoires with fewer than 30,000 or more than 120,000 public chains were left out of co-occurrence clustering, as were five repertoires with anomalous nucleotide sharing. Held by TCRdb, this immuneACCESS table contains in-frame sequences only and omits some clones. Under half of the omission traces to an unresolved V gene where checked; the cause of the rest is unknown. The V and J calls and clone size come from that table; D and trimming were worked out from the DNA. For this sample the table gives 90,000 to 130,000 clones, of which roughly 68% were detected only once. 2% to 2.5% of the sample rests with the top ten.

The sequenced sample was PBMCs. The sequence derives from a woman in her 30s in good health and CMV-seronegative.

CDR3 sequence: CASSIVSGPYEQYF. The sequenced DNA: TGTGCCAGTAGTATAGTTAGCGGACCCTACGAGCAGTACTTC. The chain uses TRBV19 and TRBJ2-7; the best D guess is TRBD2, with 6 bases matching. CDR1 LNHDA and CDR2 SQIVND are derived from the germline V gene (reference sequence). From its cysteine to its phenylalanine, the CDR3 spans 14 amino acids. Of the read, only the CDR3 DNA is kept; its 42 bases are in frame from base 1. The junction carries 9 bases between V and J, which are trimmed by 1 base and 2 bases respectively.